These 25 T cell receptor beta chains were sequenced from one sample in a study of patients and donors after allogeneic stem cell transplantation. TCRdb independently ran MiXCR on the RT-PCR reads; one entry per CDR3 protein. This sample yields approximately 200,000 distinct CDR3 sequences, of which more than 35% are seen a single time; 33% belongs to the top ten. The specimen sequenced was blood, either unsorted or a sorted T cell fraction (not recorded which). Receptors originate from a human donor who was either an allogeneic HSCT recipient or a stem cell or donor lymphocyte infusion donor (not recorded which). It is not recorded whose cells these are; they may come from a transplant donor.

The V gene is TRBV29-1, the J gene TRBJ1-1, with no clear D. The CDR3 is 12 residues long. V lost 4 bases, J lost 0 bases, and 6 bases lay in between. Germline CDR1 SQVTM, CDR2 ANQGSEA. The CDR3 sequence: CSVASLNTEAFF. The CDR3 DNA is TGCAGCGTTGCTTCCCTGAACACTGAAGCTTTCTTT.

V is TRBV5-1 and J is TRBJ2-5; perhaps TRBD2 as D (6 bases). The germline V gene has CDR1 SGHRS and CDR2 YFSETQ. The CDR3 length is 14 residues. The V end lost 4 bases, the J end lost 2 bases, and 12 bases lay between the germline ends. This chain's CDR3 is CASSLRGIQETQYF. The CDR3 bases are TGCGCCAGCAGCCTACGGGGGATACAAGAGACCCAGTACTTC.

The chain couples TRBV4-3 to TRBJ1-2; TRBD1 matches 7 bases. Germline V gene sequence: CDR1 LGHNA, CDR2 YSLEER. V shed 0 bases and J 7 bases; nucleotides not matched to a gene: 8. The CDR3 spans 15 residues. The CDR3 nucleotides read TGCGCCAGCAGCCAAGATACCACAGGGGTGGTTGGCTACACCTTC. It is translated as CASSQDTTGVVGYTF.

CDR3 sequence (DNA): TGTGCCAGCACATCCCGGGGCAAAATCTACGAGCAGTACTTC. Amino acids: CASTSRGKIYEQYF. The chain combines TRBV5-6 with TRBJ2-7; D might be TRBD1 or TRBD2, each matching 5 bases. Trimming cost V 6 bases and J 3 bases, with 16 bases left between them. This CDR3 has 14 residues. Germline assignment: CDR1 SGHDT and CDR2 YYEEEE.

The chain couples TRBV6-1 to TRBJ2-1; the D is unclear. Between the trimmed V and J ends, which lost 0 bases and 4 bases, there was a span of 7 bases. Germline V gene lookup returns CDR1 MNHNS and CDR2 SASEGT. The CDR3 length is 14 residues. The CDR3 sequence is CASSEASGYNEQFF. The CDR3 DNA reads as TGTGCCAGCAGTGAAGCATCCGGATACAATGAGCAGTTCTTC.

The CDR3 nucleotides read TGTGCCAGCACCGATGGGACACCCGGAACTGAAGCTTTCTTT. Residues: CASTDGTPGTEAFF. The chain recombines TRBV12-3 or TRBV12-4 with TRBJ1-1, with D perhaps TRBD1 (6 bases). V lost 7 bases and J lost 5, with 17 bases in between. The CDR3 covers 14 residues.

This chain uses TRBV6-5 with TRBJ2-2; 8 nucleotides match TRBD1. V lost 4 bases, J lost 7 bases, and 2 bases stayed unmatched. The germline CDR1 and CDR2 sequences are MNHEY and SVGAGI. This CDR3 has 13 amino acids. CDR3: CASSWTGIGELFF. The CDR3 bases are TGTGCCAGCAGTTGGACAGGGATCGGGGAGCTGTTTTTT.

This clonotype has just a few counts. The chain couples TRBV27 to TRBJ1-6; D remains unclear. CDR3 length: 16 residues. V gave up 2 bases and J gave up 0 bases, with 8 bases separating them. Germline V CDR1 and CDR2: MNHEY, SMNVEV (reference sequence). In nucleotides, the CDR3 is TGTGCCAGCAGTTTAGCGGATTACTCCTATAATTCACCCCTCCACTTT. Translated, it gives CASSLADYSYNSPLHF.

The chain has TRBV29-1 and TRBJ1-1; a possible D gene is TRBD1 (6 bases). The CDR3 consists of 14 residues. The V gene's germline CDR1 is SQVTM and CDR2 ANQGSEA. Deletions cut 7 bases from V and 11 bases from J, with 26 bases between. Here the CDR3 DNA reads TGCAGCGCCGATTACGGGAGTCGGGGGGCGCAGGCTTTCTTT. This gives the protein CSADYGSRGAQAFF.

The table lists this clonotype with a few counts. CDR3 protein: CASSKGVQETQYF. The DNA for the CDR3 is TGTGCCAGCAGCAAAGGCGTACAAGAGACCCAGTACTTC. The genes are TRBV7-3 and TRBJ2-5; D remains ambiguous. The V end was cut by 5 bases, the J end by 2 bases, with 9 bases between. CDR1 and CDR2 from the germline V gene are SGHTA and FQGTGA. The CDR3 consists of 13 residues. The complete variable domain, with remaining parts taken from reference TRBV7-3 and TRBJ2-5, reads GAGVSQTPSNKVTEKGKYVELRCDPISGHTALYWYRQSLGQGPEFLIYFQGTGAADDSGLPNDRFFAVRPEGSVSTLKIQRTERGDSAVYLCASSKGVQETQYFGPGTRLLVL.

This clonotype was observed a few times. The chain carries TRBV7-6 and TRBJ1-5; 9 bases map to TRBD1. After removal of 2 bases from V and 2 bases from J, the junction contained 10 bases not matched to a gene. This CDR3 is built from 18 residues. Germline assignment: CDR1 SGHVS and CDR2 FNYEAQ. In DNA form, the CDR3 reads TGTGCCAGCAGCTTAAGTGCGAGGAGGGACAGGGGCAATCAGCCCCAGCATTTT. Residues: CASSLSARRDRGNQPQHF.

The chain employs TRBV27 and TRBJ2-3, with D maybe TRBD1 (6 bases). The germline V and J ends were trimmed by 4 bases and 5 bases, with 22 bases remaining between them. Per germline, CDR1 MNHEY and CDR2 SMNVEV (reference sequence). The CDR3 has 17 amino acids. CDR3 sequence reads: CASSSYDKTGNVDTQYF. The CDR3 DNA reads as TGTGCCAGCAGTTCCTACGATAAGACAGGAAATGTAGATACGCAGTATTTT.

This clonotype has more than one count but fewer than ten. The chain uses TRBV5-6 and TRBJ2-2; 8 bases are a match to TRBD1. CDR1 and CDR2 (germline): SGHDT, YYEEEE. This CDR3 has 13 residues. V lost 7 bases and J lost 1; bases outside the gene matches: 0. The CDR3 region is CASGTGNTGELFF. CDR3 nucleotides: TGTGCCAGCGGGACAGGGAACACCGGGGAGCTGTTTTTT.

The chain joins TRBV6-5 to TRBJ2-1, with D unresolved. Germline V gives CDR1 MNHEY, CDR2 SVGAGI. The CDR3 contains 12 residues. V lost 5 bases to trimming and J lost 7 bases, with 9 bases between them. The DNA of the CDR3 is TGTGCCAGCAGTAACGCCAGGAATGAGCAGTTCTTC. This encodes CASSNARNEQFF.

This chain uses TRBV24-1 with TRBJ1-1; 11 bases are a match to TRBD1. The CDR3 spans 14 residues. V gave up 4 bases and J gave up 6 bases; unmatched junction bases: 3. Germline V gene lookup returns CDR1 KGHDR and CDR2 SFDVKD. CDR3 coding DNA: TGTGCCACCAGTGAAAGGACAGGGGGCTCTGAAGCTTTCTTT. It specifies CATSERTGGSEAFF.

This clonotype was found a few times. The CDR3 nucleotides are TGTGCCAGCAGTTCGTCTAAGGGAACAGCCAATTCACCCCTCCACTTT. Protein: CASSSSKGTANSPLHF. V gene TRBV27 combines with J gene TRBJ1-6, with no clear D. Trimming shortened V by 4 bases and J by 7 bases, and 17 bases separated the two germline ends. This CDR3 has 16 amino acids. Germline V gene data show CDR1 as MNHEY and CDR2 as SMNVEV (reference sequence).

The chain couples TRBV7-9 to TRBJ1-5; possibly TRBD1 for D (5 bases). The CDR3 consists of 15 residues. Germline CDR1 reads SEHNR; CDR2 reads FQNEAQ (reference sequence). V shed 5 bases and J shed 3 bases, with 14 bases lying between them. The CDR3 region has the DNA TGTGCCAGCAGCCCTCCGGGACCGATCAATCAGCCCCAGCATTTT. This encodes CASSPPGPINQPQHF.

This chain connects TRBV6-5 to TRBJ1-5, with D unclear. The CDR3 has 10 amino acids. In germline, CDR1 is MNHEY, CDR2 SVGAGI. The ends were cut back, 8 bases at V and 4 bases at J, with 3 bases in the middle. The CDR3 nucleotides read TGTGCCAGCGGGAATCAGCCCCAGCATTTT. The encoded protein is CASGNQPQHF.

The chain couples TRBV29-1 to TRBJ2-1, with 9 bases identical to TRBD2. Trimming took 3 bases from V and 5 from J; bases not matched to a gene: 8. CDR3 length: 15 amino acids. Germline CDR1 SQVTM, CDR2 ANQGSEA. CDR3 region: CSVEIFSGRDNEQFF. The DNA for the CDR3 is TGCAGCGTTGAGATTTTTAGCGGGAGAGACAATGAGCAGTTCTTC.

In DNA form, the CDR3 reads TGTGCCAGCACCAACAGGCTAGCGGGAGTTTTCGAGCAGTACTTC. The encoded protein is CASTNRLAGVFEQYF. The chain joins TRBV6-2 or TRBV6-3 to TRBJ2-7; TRBD2 matches 10 bases. Germline CDR1 MNHEY, CDR2 SVGEGT. The CDR3 is 15 residues long. V shed 7 bases and J 6 bases; nucleotides not matched to a gene: 12.

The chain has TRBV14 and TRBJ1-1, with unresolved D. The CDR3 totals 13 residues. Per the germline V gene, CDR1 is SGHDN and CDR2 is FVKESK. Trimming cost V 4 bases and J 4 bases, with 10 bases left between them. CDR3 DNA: TGTGCCAGCAGCCTGGTTCGTTCCACTGAAGCTTTCTTT. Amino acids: CASSLVRSTEAFF. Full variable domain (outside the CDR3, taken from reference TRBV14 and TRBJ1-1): EAGVTQFPSHSVIEKGQTVTLRCDPISGHDNLYWYRRVMGKEIKFLLHFVKESKQDESGMPNNRFLAERTGGTYSTLKVQPAELEDSGVYFCASSLVRSTEAFFGQGTRLTVV.

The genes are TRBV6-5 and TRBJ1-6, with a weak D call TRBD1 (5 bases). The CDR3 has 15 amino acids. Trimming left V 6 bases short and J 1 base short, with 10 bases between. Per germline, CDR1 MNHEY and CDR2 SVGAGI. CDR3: CASSDSVSYNSPLHF. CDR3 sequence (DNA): TGTGCCAGCAGCGACAGCGTTTCCTATAATTCACCCCTCCACTTT.

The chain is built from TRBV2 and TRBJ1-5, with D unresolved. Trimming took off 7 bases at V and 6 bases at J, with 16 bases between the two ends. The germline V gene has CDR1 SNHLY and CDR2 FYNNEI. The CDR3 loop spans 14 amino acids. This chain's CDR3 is CASTALEEGQPQHF. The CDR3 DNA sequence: TGTGCCAGCACGGCCTTGGAGGAGGGTCAGCCCCAGCATTTT.

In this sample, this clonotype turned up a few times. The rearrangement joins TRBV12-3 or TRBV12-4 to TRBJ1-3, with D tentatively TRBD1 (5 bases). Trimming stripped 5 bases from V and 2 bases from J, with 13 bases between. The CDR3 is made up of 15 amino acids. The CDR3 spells CASSPDSATGNTIYF. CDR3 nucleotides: TGTGCCAGCAGTCCCGACAGTGCCACTGGAAACACCATATATTTT.

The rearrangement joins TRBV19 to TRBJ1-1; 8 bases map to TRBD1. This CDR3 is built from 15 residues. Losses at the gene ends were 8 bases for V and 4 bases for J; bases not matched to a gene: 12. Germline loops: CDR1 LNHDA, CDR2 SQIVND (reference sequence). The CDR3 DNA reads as TGTGCCAGTGTGCAGGGGGCGAAATTTGGCACTGAAGCTTTCTTT. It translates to CASVQGAKFGTEAFF.